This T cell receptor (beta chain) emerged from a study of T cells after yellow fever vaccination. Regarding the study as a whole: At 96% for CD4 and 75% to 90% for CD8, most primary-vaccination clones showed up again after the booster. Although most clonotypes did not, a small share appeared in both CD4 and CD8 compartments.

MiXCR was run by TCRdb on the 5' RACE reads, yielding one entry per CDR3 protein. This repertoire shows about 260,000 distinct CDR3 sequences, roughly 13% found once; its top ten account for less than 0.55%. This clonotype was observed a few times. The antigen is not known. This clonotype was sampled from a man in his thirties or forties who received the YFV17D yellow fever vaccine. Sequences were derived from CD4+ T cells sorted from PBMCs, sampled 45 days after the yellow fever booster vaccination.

The CDR3 loop is CSARDLRGGETQYF. CDR3 DNA: TGCAGTGCTAGAGATCTCCGGGGGGGGGAGACCCAGTACTTC. The rearrangement joins TRBV20-1 to TRBJ2-5; 8 nucleotides align to TRBD2. This CDR3 is built from 14 residues. The J segment lost 5 bases and the V segment lost 0 bases, leaving 5 bases of the junction unmatched. Germline V gives CDR1 DFQATT, CDR2 SNEGSKA (reference sequence).